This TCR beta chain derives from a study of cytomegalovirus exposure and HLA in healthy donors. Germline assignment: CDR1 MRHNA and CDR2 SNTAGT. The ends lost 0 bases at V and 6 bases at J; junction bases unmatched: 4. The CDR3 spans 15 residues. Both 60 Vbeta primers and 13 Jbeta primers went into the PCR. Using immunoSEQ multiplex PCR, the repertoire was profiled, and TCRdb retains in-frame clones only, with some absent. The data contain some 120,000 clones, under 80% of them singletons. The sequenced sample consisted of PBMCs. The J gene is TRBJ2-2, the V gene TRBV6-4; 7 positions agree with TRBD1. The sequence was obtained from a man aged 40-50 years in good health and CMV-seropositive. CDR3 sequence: CASSDSTGSPGELFF. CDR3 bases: TGTGCCAGCAGTGACTCGACAGGGTCCCCCGGGGAGCTGTTTTTT.